This TCR beta chain was recorded in a study of shared clonotypes between healthy human individuals. Naivety among CD8 cells was defined by CD45RO negativity and positive CCR7 selection, thereby excluding terminally differentiated effector memory CD45RA+ cells. Sequencing was performed with immunoSEQ multiplex PCR; in TCRdb, only in-frame clones are kept and a portion is missing. The table records 550,000 to 750,000 clones, about 92% of them present only once. V was trimmed by 8 bases and J by 0 bases, leaving 21 bases between them. This CDR3 contains 17 residues. Germline values: CDR1 SNHLY, CDR2 FYNNEI.

The sample comprised naive CD8+ T cells sorted from blood. This receptor was obtained from a man aged 30 to 45 in good health. The V gene is TRBV2, the J gene TRBJ2-3, with D tentatively TRBD1 or TRBD2 (5 bases each). In DNA, the CDR3 is TGTGCCAGCCCGACCGGGACGGAGACCTCTAGCACAGATACGCAGTATTTT. Translation gives CASPTGTETSSTDTQYF.